The 16 T cell receptor beta chains below were found in one sample sequenced in a study of OX40 agonist ivuxolimab in advanced cancers. This table comes from immunoSEQ multiplex PCR, and its TCRdb copy is limited to in-frame clones, with some not included. The sample has fewer than 65,000 clones, 82% seen once; the top ten hold about 3.5%. This specimen was CD4+ or CD8+ T cells sorted from blood, taken in a trial of the OX40 agonist ivuxolimab. These receptors came from an adult with an advanced solid tumor such as melanoma, head and neck, liver or kidney cancer.

The rearrangement links TRBV6-5 to TRBJ2-5, with D unclear. Germline V gene sequence: CDR1 MNHEY, CDR2 SVGAGI. Trimming stripped 0 bases from V and 5 bases from J, with 13 bases between. This CDR3 comprises 15 residues. CDR3 in amino acids: CASSYSKAPRETQYF. The CDR3 DNA is TGTGCCAGCAGTTACTCGAAAGCTCCAAGGGAGACCCAGTACTTC.

The chain couples TRBV2 to TRBJ2-3; 9 bases match TRBD1. The CDR3 is 15 amino acids. The germline V gene encodes CDR1 SNHLY and CDR2 FYNNEI. Losses at the gene ends were 6 bases for V and 3 bases for J; bases not matched to a gene: 7. The CDR3 here is CASRKRDRVTDTQYF. The CDR3 nucleotides read TGTGCCAGCAGAAAAAGGGACAGGGTGACAGATACGCAGTATTTT.

The chain uses TRBV19 and TRBJ2-3, with D unresolved. V was pared by 6 bases and J by 5 bases, with 12 bases between. Germline values: CDR1 LNHDA, CDR2 SQIVND (reference sequence). This CDR3 has 13 amino acids. The CDR3 here is CASSPRIGDTQYF. CDR3 sequence (DNA): TGTGCCAGTAGCCCCCGTATTGGAGATACGCAGTATTTT.

The rearrangement links TRBV29-1 to TRBJ2-5; TRBD1 might be the D (6 bases). The CDR3 loop spans 13 amino acids. Germline-derived CDR1 and CDR2 are SQVTM and ANQGSEA. Deletions cut 6 bases from V and 5 bases from J, with 16 bases between. The CDR3 nucleotides read TGCAGCGTCGACTGGACAGCCGAGGAGACCCAGTACTTC. Protein sequence: CSVDWTAEETQYF.

With respect to this clone: One end of the junction varies from germline; a read error may be responsible. This rearrangement joins TRBV6-1 to TRBJ2-2, with D tentatively TRBD1 (5 bases). The V gene's germline CDR1 is MNHNS and CDR2 SASEGT. The CDR3 spans 13 residues. The CDR3, as DNA: TGTGCCAGCAGTGACAGGGCGGCCACTACACCCCTTTTT. Protein: CASSDRAATTPLF.

The chain links TRBV7-3 to TRBJ2-1, with D possibly matching TRBD1 (5 bases). The V end was cut by 5 bases, the J end by 12 bases, with 17 bases between. The CDR3 runs to 13 residues. Germline loops: CDR1 SGHTA, CDR2 FQGTGA. The CDR3 coding sequence is TGTGCCAGCAGCGCGTTACAAGGGGTAGCGCAGTTCTTC. As protein: CASSALQGVAQFF.

The chain uses TRBV7-2 and TRBJ1-6; TRBD1 matches 7 bases. The trim removed 3 bases at V and 8 bases at J, leaving 7 bases unmatched. Germline V gene data show CDR1 as SGHTA and CDR2 as FQGNSA. The CDR3 covers 15 residues. The DNA for the CDR3 is TGTGCCAGCAGCTTGGGGCCAGGGGGGGATTCACCCCTCCACTTT. Protein sequence: CASSLGPGGDSPLHF. Together with reference TRBV7-2 and TRBJ1-6, the CDR3 gives the full variable domain: GAGVSQSPSNKVTEKGKDVELRCDPISGHTALYWYRQSLGQGLEFLIYFQGNSAPDKSGLPSDRFSAERTGGSVSTLTIQRTQQEDSAVYLCASSLGPGGDSPLHFGNGTRLTVT.

The V gene is TRBV18, the J gene TRBJ2-5, with a tentative D call TRBD2 (6 bases). This CDR3 has 14 residues. Trimming removed 0 bases at V and 3 bases at J, with 8 bases between. Germline loops: CDR1 KGHSH, CDR2 LQKENI. The CDR3 region is CASSPPGTEETQYF. The CDR3 nucleotides are TGTGCCAGCTCACCACCAGGGACTGAAGAGACCCAGTACTTC. The whole variable domain, remainder taken from reference TRBV18 and TRBJ2-5, is NAGVMQNPRHLVRRRGQEARLRCSPMKGHSHVYWYRQLPEEGLKFMVYLQKENIIDESGMPKERFSAEFPKEGPSILRIQQVVRGDSAAYFCASSPPGTEETQYFGPGTRLLVL.

This chain uses TRBV23-1 with TRBJ2-5; D is uncertain. TRBV23-1 is placed among ORFs of uncertain function. V was cut by 0 bases and J by 3 bases, with 8 bases left in between. This CDR3 has 14 residues. The CDR3 DNA reads as TGCGCCAGCAGTCAATCGAAACGAGAAGAGACCCAGTACTTC. It specifies CASSQSKREETQYF.

CDR3 loop: CASSLGAGFYTGELFF. CDR3 DNA: TGTGCCAGCAGCTTAGGTGCGGGCTTCTACACCGGGGAGCTGTTTTTT. The chain uses TRBV7-2 and TRBJ2-2; a weak D match, TRBD2 (5 bases). Between the trimmed V and J ends, which lost 1 base and 3 bases, there was a span of 12 bases. Germline V lookup: CDR1 SGHTA, CDR2 FQGNSA. This CDR3 has 16 amino acids.

The CDR3 bases are TGTGCCAGGGCCCCGAGTTTGGAATTAGGAGATACGCAGTATTTT. Translated, it gives CARAPSLELGDTQYF. The V gene is TRBV13, the J gene TRBJ2-3; D unresolved. The V gene's germline CDR1 is PRHDT and CDR2 FYEKMQ (reference sequence). Deletions cut 9 bases from V and 5 bases from J, with 21 bases between. The CDR3 loop spans 15 amino acids.

Remarks on this clone: One junction end does not reproduce the germline sequence, and a read error may be involved. The rearrangement joins TRBV2 to TRBJ2-1, with a possible D match to TRBD2 (8 bases). The CDR3 sequence is 13 residues long. Germline CDR1 reads SNHLY; CDR2 reads FYNNEI. The DNA of the CDR3 is TGTGCCAGCAGTGCGACAGGGACTAGTGAGCAGCTCTTC. This sequence encodes CASSATGTSEQLF.

The V and J genes are TRBV6-1 and TRBJ1-3; no clear D gene. CDR3 length: 11 residues. Germline V gene data show CDR1 as MNHNS and CDR2 as SASEGT. The V and J ends lost 7 bases and 5 bases respectively, with 6 bases between them. Here the CDR3 reads CASTSRNTIYF. CDR3 DNA sequence: TGTGCCAGCACCTCACGAAACACCATATATTTT.

This chain uses TRBV6-5 with TRBJ2-5, with TRBD2 matching over 7 bases. Germline CDR1 and CDR2: MNHEY and SVGAGI. J was trimmed by 3 bases and V by 0 bases; bases with no gene match: 1. This CDR3 comprises 14 residues. CDR3 residues: CASSYSLAEETQYF. In nucleotides, the CDR3 is TGTGCCAGCAGTTACTCGCTAGCGGAAGAGACCCAGTACTTC.

The chain employs TRBV12-5 and TRBJ1-5, with no clear D. The CDR3 totals 17 residues. V lost 2 bases and J 0 bases, leaving 14 bases between the germline ends. The germline V gene encodes CDR1 LGHNT and CDR2 FRNRAP. CDR3 bases: TGTGCTAGTGGTTTGATGGGTACGAGTTATAGCAATCAGCCCCAGCATTTT. This gives the protein CASGLMGTSYSNQPQHF.

The V and J genes are TRBV7-9 and TRBJ1-6; no clear D gene. Trimming took 1 base from V and 7 from J, leaving 11 bases between them. The CDR3 spans 15 residues. Per germline, CDR1 SEHNR and CDR2 FQNEAQ (reference sequence). The CDR3 coding sequence is TGTGCCAGCAGCTTAGAGACCAGCCGCAATTCACCCCTCCACTTT. It is translated as CASSLETSRNSPLHF.